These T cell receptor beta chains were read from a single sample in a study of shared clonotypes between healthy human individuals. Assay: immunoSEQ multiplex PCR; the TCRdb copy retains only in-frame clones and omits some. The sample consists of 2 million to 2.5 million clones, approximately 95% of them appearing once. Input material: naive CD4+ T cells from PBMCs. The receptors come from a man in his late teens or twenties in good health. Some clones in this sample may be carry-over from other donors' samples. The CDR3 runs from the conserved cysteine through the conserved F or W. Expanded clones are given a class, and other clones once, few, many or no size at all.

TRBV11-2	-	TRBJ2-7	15	CASSLPGAGAYEQYF
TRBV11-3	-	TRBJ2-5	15	CASSLGTSGSETQYF
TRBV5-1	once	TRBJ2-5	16	CASSGLPAGGGETQYF
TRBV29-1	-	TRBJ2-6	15	CSVTDGSSGANVLTF
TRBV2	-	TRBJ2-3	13	CASSVAGADTQYF
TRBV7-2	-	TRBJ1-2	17	CASSLVGATGSPYGYTF
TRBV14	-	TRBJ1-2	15	CASSPAGTGSYGYTF
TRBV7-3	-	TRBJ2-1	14	CASTRASGSREQFF
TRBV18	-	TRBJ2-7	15	CASSPTPQGYYEQYF
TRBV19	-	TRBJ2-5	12	CASSTNQETQYF
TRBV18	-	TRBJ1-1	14	CASSQIRGDTEAFF
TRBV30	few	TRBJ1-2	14	CAWSSRDTHYGYTF
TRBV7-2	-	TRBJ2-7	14	CASSLDRWTYEQYF
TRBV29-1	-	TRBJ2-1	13	CSGHGRGNNEQFF
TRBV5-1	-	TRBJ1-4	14	CASSQGTRGEKLFF
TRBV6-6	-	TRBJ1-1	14	CASSLGLEMGGAFF
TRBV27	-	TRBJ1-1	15	CASSLLLRSGIEAFF
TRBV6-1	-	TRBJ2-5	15	CASSEYGFPWETQYF
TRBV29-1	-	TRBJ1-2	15	CSVPRLIGQTYGYTF
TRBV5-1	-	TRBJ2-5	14	CASSFTGREETQYF
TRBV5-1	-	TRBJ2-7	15	CASSLNSGPAYEQYF
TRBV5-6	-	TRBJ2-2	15	CASSLAGGLTGELFF
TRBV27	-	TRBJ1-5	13	CASSSPSDRFQHF
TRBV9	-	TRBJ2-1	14	CASSPTESNNEQFF
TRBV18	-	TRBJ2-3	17	CASSPRVGGGGTDTQYF
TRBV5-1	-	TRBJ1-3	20	CASSPSQVSSLLSSGNTIYF
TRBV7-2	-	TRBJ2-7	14	CASREGQNFWEQYF
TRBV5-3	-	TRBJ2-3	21	CARSPGVASGRPGSSTDTQYF
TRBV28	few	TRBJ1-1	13	CASSRQGNTEAFF
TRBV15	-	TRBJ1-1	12	CATSRGEVEAFF
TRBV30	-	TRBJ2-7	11	CAWGTGYEQYF
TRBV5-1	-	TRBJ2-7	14	CASSLPGLAYEQYF
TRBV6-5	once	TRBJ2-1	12	CASSTGPNEQFF
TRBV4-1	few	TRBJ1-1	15	CASSQAQGAYIGAFF
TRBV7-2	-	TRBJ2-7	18	CASSLENGGAIRAYEQYF
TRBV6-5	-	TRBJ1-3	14	CASSYLDRVDTIYF
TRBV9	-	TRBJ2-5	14	CASSPIGTSWAQYF
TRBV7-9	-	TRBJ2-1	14	CASSRGDANNEQFF
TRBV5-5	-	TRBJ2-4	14	CASSLERAKNIQYF
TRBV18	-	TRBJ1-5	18	CASSPPGQGVNSNQPQHF
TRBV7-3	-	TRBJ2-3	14	CASSLGTSGSAQYF
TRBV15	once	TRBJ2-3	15	CATSRGGQRGVTQYF
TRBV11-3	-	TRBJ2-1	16	CASSPHRGGGRNEQFF
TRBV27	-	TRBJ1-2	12	CASSLAGDGYTF
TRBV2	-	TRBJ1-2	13	CASSERRGYGYTF
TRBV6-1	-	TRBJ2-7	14	CASISVAESYEQYF
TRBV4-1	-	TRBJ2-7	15	CASSQMPFDRHEQYF
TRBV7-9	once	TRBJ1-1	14	CASSLEGRATEAFF
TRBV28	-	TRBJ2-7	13	CASLSGTLYEQYF
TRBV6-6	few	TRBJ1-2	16	CASSSQGVVGIYGYTF
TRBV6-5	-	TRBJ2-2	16	CASSYSAGAGTGELFF